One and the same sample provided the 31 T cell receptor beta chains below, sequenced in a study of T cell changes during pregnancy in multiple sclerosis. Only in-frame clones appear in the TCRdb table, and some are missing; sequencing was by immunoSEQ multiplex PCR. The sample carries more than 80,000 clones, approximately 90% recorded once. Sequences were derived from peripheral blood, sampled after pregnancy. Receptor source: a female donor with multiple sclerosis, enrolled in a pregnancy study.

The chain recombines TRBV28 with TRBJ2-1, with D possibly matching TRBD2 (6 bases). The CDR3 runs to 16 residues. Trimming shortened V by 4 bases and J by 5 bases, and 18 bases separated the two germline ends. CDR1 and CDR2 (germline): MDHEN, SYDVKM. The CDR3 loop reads CASSSPNSGANNEQFF. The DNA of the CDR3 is TGTGCCAGCAGTTCCCCCAATAGCGGAGCAAACAATGAGCAGTTCTTC.

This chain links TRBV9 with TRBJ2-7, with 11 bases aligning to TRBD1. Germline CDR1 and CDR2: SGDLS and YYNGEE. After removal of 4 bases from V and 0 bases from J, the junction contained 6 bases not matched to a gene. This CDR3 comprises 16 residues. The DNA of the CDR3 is TGTGCCAGCAGCCCGCTCGGGACAGGGGGCTCCTACGAGCAGTACTTC. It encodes CASSPLGTGGSYEQYF.

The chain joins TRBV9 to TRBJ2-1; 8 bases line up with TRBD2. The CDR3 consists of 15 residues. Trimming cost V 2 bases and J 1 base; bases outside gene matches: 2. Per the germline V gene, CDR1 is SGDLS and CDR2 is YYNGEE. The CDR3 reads CASSVTSGSYNEQFF. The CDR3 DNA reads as TGTGCCAGCAGCGTCACTAGCGGATCCTACAATGAGCAGTTCTTC.

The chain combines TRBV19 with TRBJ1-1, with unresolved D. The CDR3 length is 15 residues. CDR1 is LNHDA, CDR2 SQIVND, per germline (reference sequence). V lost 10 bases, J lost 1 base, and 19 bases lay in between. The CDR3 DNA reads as TGTGCCACTAGCCCCCGTGTGAGACAGAACACTGAAGCTTTCTTT. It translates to CATSPRVRQNTEAFF.

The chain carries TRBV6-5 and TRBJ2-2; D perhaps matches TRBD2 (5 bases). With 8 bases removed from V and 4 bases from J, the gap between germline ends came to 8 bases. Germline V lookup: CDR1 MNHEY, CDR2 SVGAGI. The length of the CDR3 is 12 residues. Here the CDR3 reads CASGEITGELFF. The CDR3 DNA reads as TGTGCCAGCGGGGAGATCACCGGGGAGCTGTTTTTT.

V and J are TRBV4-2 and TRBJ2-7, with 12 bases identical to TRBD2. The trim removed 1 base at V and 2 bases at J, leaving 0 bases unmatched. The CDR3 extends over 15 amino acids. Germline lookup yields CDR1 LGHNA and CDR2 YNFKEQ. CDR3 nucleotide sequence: TGTGCCAGCAGCCAAGCTAGCGGGGGGGCCTACGAGCAGTACTTC. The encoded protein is CASSQASGGAYEQYF.

CDR3 DNA: TGTGCCAGTAGTATTGGACTAGCGGGCACAGATACGCAGTATTTT. Encoded protein: CASSIGLAGTDTQYF. The chain joins TRBV19 to TRBJ2-3; 10 nucleotides align to TRBD2. Trimming at V came to 3 bases and at J to 1 base, leaving 1 base not matched to a gene. The CDR3 totals 15 residues. Germline V gene sequence: CDR1 LNHDA, CDR2 SQIVND (reference sequence). Drawing the rest from reference TRBV19 and TRBJ2-3, the complete variable domain is DGGITQSPKYLFRKEGQNVTLSCEQNLNHDAMYWYRQDPGQGLRLIYYSQIVNDFQKGDIAEGYSVSREKKESFPLTVTSAQKNPTAFYLCASSIGLAGTDTQYFGPGTRLTVL.

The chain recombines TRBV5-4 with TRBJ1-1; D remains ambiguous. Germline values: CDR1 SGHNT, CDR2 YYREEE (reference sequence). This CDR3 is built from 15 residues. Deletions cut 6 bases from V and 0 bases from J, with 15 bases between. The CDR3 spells CASTPSGRVNTEAFF. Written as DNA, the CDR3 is TGTGCCAGCACCCCCTCGGGGAGGGTGAACACTGAAGCTTTCTTT.

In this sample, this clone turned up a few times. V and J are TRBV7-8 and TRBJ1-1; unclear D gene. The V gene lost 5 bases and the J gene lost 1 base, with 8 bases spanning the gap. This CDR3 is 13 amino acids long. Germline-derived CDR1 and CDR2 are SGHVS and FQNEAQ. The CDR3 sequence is CASSPRENTEAFF. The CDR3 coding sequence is TGTGCCAGCAGCCCCCGGGAGAACACTGAAGCTTTCTTT.

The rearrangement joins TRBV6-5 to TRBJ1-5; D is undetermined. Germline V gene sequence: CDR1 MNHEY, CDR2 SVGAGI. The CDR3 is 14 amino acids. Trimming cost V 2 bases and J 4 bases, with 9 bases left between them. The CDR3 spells CASSYLPSNQPQHF. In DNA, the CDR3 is TGTGCCAGCAGTTACCTTCCCTCGAATCAGCCCCAGCATTTT.

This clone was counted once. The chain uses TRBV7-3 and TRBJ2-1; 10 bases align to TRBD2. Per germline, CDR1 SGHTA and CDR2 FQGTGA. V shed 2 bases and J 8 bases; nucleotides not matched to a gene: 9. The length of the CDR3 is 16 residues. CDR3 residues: CASSLDLAGEADEQFF. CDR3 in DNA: TGTGCCAGCAGCTTAGACCTAGCGGGAGAGGCCGATGAGCAGTTCTTC.

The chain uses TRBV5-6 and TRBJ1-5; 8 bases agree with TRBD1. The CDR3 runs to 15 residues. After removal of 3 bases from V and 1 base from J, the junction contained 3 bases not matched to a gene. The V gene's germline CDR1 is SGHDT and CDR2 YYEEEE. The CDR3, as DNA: TGTGCCAGCAGCTCAGGGGGCTGGAGCAATCAGCCCCAGCATTTT. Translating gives CASSSGGWSNQPQHF.

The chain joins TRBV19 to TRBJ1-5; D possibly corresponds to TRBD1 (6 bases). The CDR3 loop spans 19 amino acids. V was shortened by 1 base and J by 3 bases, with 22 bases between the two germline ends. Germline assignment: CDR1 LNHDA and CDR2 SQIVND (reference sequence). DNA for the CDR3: TGTGCCAGTAGTATAGGGGTGGTCGGGGACATCGAAAACAATCAGCCCCAGCATTTT. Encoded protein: CASSIGVVGDIENNQPQHF.

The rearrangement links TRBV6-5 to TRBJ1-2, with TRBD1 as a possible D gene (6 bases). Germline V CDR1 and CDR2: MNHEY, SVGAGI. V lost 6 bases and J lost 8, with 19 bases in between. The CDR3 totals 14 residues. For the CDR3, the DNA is TGTGCCAGCAGCCCGGGGAGGGGGGGAGGCGGCTACACCTTC. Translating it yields CASSPGRGGGGYTF.

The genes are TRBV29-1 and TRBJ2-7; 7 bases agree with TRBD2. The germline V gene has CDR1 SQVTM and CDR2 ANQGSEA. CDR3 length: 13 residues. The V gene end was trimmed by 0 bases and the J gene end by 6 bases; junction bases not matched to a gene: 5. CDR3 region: CSVEDEWGGEQYF. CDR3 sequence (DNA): TGCAGCGTTGAAGATGAGTGGGGGGGCGAGCAGTACTTC.

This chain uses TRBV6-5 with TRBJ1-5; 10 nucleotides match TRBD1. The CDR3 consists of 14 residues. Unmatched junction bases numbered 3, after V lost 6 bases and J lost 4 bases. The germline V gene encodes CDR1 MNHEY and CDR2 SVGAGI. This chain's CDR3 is CASRAGQGNQPQHF. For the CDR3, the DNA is TGTGCCAGCAGGGCGGGACAGGGGAATCAGCCCCAGCATTTT.

Here the CDR3 DNA reads TGTGCCAGCAGCCAGGTACAGGGACCTGGAAACACCATATATTTT. It specifies CASSQVQGPGNTIYF. The chain links TRBV4-2 to TRBJ1-3; maybe TRBD1 (6 bases). The V end lost 3 bases, the J end lost 2 bases, and 11 bases lay between the germline ends. CDR3 length: 15 residues. Germline V CDR1 and CDR2: LGHNA, YNFKEQ.

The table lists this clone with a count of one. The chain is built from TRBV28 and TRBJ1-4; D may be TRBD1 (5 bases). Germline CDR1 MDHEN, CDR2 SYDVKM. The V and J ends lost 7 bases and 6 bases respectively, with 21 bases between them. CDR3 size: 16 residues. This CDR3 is CASNPPQGKGYEKLFF. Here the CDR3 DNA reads TGTGCCAGCAATCCGCCCCAGGGTAAAGGTTATGAAAAACTGTTTTTT.

The CDR3 sequence: CAWTSGRTYNEQFF. CDR3 bases: TGTGCCTGGACTAGCGGGAGGACCTACAATGAGCAGTTCTTC. The chain recombines TRBV30 with TRBJ2-1; 11 bases fit TRBD2. In germline, CDR1 is GTSNPN, CDR2 SVGIG (reference sequence). The CDR3 is 14 amino acids. The ends lost 4 bases at V and 2 bases at J; junction bases unmatched: 1.

In DNA, the CDR3 is TGTGCCAGCTCACCAGGGCTTGCTAATGAAAAACTGTTTTTT. It specifies CASSPGLANEKLFF. The chain combines TRBV18 with TRBJ1-4; D gene unclear. In germline, CDR1 is KGHSH, CDR2 LQKENI. The CDR3 contains 14 residues. Trimming pared 2 bases from V and 3 bases from J, leaving 7 bases between.

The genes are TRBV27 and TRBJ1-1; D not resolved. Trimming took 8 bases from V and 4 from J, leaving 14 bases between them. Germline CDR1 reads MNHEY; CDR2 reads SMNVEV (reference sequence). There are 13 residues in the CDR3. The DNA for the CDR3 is TGTGCCAGCGGAGAGGGCTGGGGCACTGAAGCTTTCTTT. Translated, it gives CASGEGWGTEAFF.

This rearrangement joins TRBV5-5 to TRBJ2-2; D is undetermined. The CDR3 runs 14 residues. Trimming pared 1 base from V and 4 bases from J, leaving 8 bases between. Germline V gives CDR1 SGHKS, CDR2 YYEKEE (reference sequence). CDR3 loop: CASSLSRVTGELFF. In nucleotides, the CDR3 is TGTGCCAGCAGCTTGAGCCGGGTCACCGGGGAGCTGTTTTTT.

CDR3 region: CASSLDNNYGYTF. In DNA, the CDR3 is TGTGCCAGCAGCTTAGACAATAACTATGGCTACACCTTC. This chain links TRBV7-2 with TRBJ1-2; D ambiguous. From germline, CDR1 is SGHTA and CDR2 FQGNSA. This CDR3 is 13 amino acids long. The V and J ends lost 1 base and 1 base respectively, with 4 bases between them.

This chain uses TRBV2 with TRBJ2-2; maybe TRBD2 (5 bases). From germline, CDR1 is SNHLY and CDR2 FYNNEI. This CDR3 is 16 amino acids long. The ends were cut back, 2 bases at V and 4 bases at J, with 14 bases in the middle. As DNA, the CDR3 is TGTGCCAGCAGTGAATCGGGGTCTACGGTCACCGGGGAGCTGTTTTTT. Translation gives CASSESGSTVTGELFF.

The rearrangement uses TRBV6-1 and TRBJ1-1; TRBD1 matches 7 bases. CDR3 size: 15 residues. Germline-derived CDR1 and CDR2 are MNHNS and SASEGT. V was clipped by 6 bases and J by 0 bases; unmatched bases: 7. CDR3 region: CASSAGTAVNTEAFF. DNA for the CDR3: TGTGCCAGCAGCGCCGGGACAGCAGTGAACACTGAAGCTTTCTTT.

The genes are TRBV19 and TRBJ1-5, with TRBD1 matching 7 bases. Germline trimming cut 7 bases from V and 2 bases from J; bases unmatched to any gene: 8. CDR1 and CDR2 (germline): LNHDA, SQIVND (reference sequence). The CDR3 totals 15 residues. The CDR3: CASTRGGGGNQPQHF. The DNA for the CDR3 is TGTGCCAGTACCAGAGGGGGCGGTGGCAATCAGCCCCAGCATTTT.

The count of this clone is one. The CDR3 region is CASSLGLAGAGEQFF. CDR3 bases: TGTGCCAGCAGCCTCGGACTAGCGGGAGCGGGTGAGCAGTTCTTC. The chain has TRBV7-3 and TRBJ2-1; TRBD2 matches at 13 bases. Germline V CDR1 and CDR2: SGHTA, FQGTGA. Trimming removed 5 bases from V and 9 bases from J; junction bases left unmatched: 7. The CDR3 has 15 residues.

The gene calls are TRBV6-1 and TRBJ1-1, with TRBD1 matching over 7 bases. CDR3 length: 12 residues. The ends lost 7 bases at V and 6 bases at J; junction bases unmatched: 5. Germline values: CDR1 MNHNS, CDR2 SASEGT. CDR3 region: CASTDRYSEAFF. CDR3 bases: TGTGCCAGCACGGACAGGTACTCTGAAGCTTTCTTT.

CDR3 sequence (DNA): TGTGCCAGCAGCCGCGGGCAGGGGTTCGTGACCTACGAGCAGTACTTC. It codes for CASSRGQGFVTYEQYF. The chain combines TRBV7-6 with TRBJ2-7, with a tentative D call TRBD1 (6 bases). Germline-derived CDR1 and CDR2 are SGHVS and FNYEAQ. The length of the CDR3 is 16 residues. V gave up 5 bases and J gave up 2 bases, with 19 bases separating them.

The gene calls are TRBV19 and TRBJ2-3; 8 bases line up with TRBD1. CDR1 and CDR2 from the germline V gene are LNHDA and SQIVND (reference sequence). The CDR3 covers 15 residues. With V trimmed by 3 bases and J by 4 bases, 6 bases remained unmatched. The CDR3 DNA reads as TGTGCCAGTAGTATTCAGGGGGCCGGGGCAGATACGCAGTATTTT. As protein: CASSIQGAGADTQYF.

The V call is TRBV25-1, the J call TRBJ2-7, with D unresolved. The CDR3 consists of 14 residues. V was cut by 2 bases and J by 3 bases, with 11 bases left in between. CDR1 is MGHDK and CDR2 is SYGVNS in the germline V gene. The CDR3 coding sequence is TGTGCCAGCAGTGAAAGACTTGCTAGCTACGAGCAGTACTTC. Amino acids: CASSERLASYEQYF.